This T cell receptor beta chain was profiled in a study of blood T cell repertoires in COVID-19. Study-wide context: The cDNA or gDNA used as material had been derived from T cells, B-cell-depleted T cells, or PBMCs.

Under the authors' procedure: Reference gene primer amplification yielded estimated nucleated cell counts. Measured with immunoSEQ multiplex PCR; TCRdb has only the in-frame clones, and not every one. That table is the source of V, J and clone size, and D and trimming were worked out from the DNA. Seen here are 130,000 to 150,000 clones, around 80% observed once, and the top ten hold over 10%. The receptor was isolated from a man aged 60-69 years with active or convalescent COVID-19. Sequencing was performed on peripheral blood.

DNA for the CDR3: TGTGCCAGCAGCCGGACAGGCACTTCCGAGCAGTACTTC. Protein: CASSRTGTSEQYF. The chain is built from TRBV6-2 or TRBV6-3 and TRBJ2-7; 7 bases map to TRBD1. There are 13 residues in the CDR3. The ends lost 6 bases at V and 6 bases at J; junction bases unmatched: 8. Per the germline V gene, CDR1 is MNHEY and CDR2 is SVGEGT.